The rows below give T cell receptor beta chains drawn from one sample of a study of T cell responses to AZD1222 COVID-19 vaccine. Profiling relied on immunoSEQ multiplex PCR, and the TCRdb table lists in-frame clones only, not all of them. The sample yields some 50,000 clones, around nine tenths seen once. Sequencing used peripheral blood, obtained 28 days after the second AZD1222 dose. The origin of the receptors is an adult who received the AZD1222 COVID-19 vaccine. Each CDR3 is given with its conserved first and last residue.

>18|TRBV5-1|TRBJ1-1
CASSFGFPGMGLNTEAFF
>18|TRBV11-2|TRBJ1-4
CASRKRTGVFSTNEKLFF
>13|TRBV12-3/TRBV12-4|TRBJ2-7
CASSFIEVYEQYF
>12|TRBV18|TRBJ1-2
CASSVGTDGYTF
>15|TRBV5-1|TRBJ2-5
CASSKSGGAQETQYF
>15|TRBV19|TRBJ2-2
CASSIVGDYTGELFF
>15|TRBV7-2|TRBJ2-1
CASSPNLSGRDEQFF
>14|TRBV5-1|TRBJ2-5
CASCPTGGLETQYF
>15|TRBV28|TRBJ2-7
CASSLDRVRSYEQYF
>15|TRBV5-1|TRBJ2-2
CASSLFWANTGELFF
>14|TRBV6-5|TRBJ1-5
CAVYRGQGFQPQHF
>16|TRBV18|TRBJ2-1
CASSPYSGGYSDEQFF
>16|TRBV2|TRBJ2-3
CASSPGLAGDADTQYF
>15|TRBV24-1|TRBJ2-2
CATSGGGQNTGELFF
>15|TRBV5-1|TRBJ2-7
CASSPSGQGNYEQYF
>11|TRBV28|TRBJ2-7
CASSYWGEQYF
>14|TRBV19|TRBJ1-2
CASSIGTANYGYTF
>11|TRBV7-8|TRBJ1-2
CASSLGAGYTF